This T cell receptor (beta chain) was recorded in a study of immune heterogeneity within non-small cell lung tumors. The study's findings and limits: Each patient's tumor sites shared recurring identical dominant CDR3 beta clonotypes, and individual sites also carried their own high-frequency clones.

At 550 to 600 ng per sample, bulk tumor genomic DNA provided the template. Several spatially distant biopsies were obtained per primary tumor intraoperatively. Curative operations were performed on patients who had untreated, newly diagnosed non-small cell lung cancer. About this clonotype: What it binds is unknown.

Germline V gene sequence: CDR1 SQVTM, CDR2 ANQGSEA. The CDR3 is 12 residues long. V dropped 7 bases and J dropped 3 bases, with 13 bases sitting between them. TCR beta CDR3 regions came from multiplex PCR with 32 forward V and 13 reverse J primers. TCRdb fed the multiplex PCR reads into MiXCR, producing one record per CDR3 protein. The profile shows 22,000 or so distinct CDR3 sequences, 25% to 30% of them singletons. Material: lung tumor tissue. V usage is TRBV29-1 and J usage is TRBJ2-7; D gene unclear. This TCR was sampled from a man aged 35 to 55 with non-small cell lung cancer. For the CDR3, the DNA is TGCAGCGCGCGTCTTCCGGGCTACGAGCAGTACTTC. Its protein is CSARLPGYEQYF.